The source of this TCR beta chain is a study of T cell responses to AZD1222 COVID-19 vaccine. Assay: immunoSEQ multiplex PCR; the TCRdb copy retains only in-frame clones and omits some. The sample has fewer than 150,000 clones; 88% are singletons. Details on this clone: Its specificity is unknown.

Overall study findings and caveats: A rise in Spike-specific TCR breadth and depth followed two AZD1222 doses. Baseline seropositivity characterized only a handful of AZD1222 recipients.

CDR3 size: 18 residues. Germline values: CDR1 MNHEY, CDR2 SMNVEV (reference sequence). V lost 6 bases and J lost 7; bases outside the gene matches: 19. The sequencing here drew on peripheral blood, taken 28 days after the second AZD1222 dose. The sequence came from an adult who received the AZD1222 COVID-19 vaccine. The gene calls are TRBV27 and TRBJ2-1; 9 bases map to TRBD2. CDR3 coding DNA: TGTGCCAGCAGACCCAACTTGTACGCTAGCGGGAAAGGGAATGAGCAGTTCTTC. This encodes CASRPNLYASGKGNEQFF.